This record covers a single TCR beta chain. Its specificity is unknown. The entry originates in a study of tissue T cells after allogeneic stem cell transplantation. Overall study findings and caveats: Sampling depth was limited, and the cohort was small and clinically varied.

Germline loops: CDR1 MNHEY, CDR2 SVGEGT. V dropped 5 bases and J dropped 1; count of bases not matched to a gene: 1. The CDR3 covers 16 residues. Survey-depth TCRbeta CDR3 sequencing reported V/J genes and productive frequencies. The protocol was immunoSEQ multiplex PCR, while the TCRdb copy is restricted to in-frame clones and leaves out a portion. The sample lists nearly 10,000 clones, 65% to 70% occurring once. This sequence was found in a male donor older than 55 with lung cancer. The chain joins TRBV6-2 or TRBV6-3 to TRBJ2-2, with 13 bases fitting TRBD2. The specimen was tissue from the stomach, collected at autopsy. The CDR3 protein is CASSRTSGRNTGELFF. The CDR3 DNA is TGTGCCAGCAGTAGGACTAGCGGGAGGAACACCGGGGAGCTGTTTTTT.